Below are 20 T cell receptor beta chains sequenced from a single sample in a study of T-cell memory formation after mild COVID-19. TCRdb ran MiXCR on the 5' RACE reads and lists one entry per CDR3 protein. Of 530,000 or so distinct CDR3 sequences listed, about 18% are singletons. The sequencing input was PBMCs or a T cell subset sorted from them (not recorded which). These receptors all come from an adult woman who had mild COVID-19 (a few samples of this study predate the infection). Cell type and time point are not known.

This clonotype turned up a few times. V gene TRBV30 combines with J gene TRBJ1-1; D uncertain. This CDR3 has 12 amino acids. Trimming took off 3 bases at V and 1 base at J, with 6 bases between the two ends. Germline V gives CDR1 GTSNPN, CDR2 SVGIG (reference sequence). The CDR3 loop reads CAWSPTNTEAFF. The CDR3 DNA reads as TGTGCCTGGAGCCCTACGAACACTGAAGCTTTCTTT.

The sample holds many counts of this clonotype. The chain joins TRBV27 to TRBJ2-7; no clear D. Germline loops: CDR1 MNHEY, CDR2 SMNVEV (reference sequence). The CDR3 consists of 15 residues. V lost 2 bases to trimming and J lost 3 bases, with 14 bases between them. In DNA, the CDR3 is TGTGCCAGCAGTTTAAAGGGCAGCCGATTCTACGAGCAGTACTTC. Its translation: CASSLKGSRFYEQYF.

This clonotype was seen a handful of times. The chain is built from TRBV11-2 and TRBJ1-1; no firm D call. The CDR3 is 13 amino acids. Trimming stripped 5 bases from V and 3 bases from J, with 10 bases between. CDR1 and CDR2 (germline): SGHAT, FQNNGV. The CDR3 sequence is CASSTTDHTEAFF. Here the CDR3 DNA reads TGTGCCAGCAGCACTACGGATCACACTGAAGCTTTCTTT.

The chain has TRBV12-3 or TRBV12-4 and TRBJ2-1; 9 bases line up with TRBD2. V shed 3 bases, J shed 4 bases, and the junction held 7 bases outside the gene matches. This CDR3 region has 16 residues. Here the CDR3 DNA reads TGTGCCAGCAGTTTTTTCCTTAGCGGGGGTTACAATGAGCAGTTCTTC. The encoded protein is CASSFFLSGGYNEQFF.

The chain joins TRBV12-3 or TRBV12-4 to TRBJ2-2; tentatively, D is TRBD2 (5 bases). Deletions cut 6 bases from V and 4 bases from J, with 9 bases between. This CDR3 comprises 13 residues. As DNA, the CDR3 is TGTGCCAGCAGACCAACTAGCACCGGGGAGCTGTTTTTT. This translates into CASRPTSTGELFF.

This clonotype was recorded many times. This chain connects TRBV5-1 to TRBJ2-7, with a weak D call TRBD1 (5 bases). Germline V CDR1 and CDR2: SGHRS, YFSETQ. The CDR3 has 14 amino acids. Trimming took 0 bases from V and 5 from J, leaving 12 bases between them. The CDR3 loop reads CASSLGDGANEQYF. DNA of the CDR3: TGCGCCAGCAGCTTGGGTGATGGGGCGAACGAGCAGTACTTC.

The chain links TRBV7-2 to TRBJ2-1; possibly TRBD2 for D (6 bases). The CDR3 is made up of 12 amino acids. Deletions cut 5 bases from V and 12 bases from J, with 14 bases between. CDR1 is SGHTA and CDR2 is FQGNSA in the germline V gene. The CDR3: CASSPGLPWQFF. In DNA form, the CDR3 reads TGTGCCAGCAGCCCGGGACTCCCCTGGCAGTTCTTC.

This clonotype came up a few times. This CDR3 is CASSLGVVAGPLYF. The CDR3 DNA sequence: TGTGCCAGCAGCTTAGGGGTGGTAGCGGGGCCCTTGTACTTC. The rearrangement joins TRBV7-2 to TRBJ2-7, with TRBD2 matching 8 bases. This CDR3 comprises 14 residues. With 1 base clipped from V and 12 bases from J, the junction kept 11 bases outside the gene matches. CDR1 is SGHTA, CDR2 FQGNSA, per germline.

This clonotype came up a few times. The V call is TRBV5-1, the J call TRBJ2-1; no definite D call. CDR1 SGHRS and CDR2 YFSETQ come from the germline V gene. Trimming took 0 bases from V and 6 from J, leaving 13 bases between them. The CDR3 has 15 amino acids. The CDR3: CASSLDPGSGNEQFF. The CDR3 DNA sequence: TGCGCCAGCAGCTTGGACCCAGGCTCGGGCAATGAGCAGTTCTTC.

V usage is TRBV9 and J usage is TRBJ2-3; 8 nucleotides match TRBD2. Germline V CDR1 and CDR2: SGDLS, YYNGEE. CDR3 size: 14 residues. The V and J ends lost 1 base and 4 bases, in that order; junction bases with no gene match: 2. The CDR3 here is CASSVMTSADTQYF. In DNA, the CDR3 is TGTGCCAGCAGCGTAATGACTAGCGCAGATACGCAGTATTTT. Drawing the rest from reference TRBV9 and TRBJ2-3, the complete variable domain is DSGVTQTPKHLITATGQRVTLRCSPRSGDLSVYWYQQSLDQGLQFLIQYYNGEERAKGNILERFSAQQFPDLHSELNLSSLELGDSALYFCASSVMTSADTQYFGPGTRLTVL.

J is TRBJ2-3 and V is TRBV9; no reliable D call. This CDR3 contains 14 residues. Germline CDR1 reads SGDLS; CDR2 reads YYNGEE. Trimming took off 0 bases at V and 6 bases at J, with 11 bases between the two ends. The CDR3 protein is CASSVAQAADTQYF. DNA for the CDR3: TGTGCCAGCAGCGTAGCTCAGGCTGCGGATACGCAGTATTTT.

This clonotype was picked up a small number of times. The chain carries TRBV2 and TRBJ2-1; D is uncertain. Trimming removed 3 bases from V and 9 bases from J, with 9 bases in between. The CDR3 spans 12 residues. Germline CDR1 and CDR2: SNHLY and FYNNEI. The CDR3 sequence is CASSEEYFEQFF. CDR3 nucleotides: TGTGCCAGCAGTGAGGAGTATTTTGAGCAGTTCTTC.

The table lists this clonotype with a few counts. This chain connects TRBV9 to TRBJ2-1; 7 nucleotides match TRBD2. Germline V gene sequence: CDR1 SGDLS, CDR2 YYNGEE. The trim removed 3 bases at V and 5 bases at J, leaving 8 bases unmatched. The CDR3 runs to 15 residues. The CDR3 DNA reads TGTGCCAGCAGCGCCACGGGGGGAAGGGACAATGAGCAGTTCTTC. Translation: CASSATGGRDNEQFF.

CDR3 nucleotides: TGCAGCGTTGAGCCCCAACAGGGGAGTGAAGCTTTCTTT. Its protein is CSVEPQQGSEAFF. This rearrangement joins TRBV29-1 to TRBJ1-1, with 7 bases matching TRBD1. Germline V gene lookup returns CDR1 SQVTM and CDR2 ANQGSEA. J was trimmed by 7 bases and V by 3 bases; bases with no gene match: 8. The CDR3 extends over 13 amino acids.

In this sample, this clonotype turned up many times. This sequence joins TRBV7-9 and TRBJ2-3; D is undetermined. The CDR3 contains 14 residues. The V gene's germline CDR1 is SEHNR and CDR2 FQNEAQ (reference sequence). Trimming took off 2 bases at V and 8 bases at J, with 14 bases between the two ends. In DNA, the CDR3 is TGTGCCAGCAGCTTATCCGTGCTAGAGCGTACGCAGTATTTT. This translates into CASSLSVLERTQYF. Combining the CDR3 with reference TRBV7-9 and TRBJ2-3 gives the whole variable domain DTGVSQNPRHKITKRGQNVTFRCDPISEHNRLYWYRQTLGQGPEFLTYFQNEAQLEKSRLLSDRFSAERPKGSFSTLEIQRTEQGDSAMYLCASSLSVLERTQYFGPGTRLTVL.

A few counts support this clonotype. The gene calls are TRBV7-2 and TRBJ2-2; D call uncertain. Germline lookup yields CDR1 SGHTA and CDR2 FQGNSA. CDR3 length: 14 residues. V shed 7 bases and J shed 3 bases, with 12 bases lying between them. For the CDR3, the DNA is TGTGCCAGCACCATCGGACCCGACACCGGGGAGCTGTTTTTT. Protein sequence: CASTIGPDTGELFF. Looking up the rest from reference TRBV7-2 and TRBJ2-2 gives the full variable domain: GAGVSQSPSNKVTEKGKDVELRCDPISGHTALYWYRQSLGQGLEFLIYFQGNSAPDKSGLPSDRFSAERTGGSVSTLTIQRTQQEDSAVYLCASTIGPDTGELFFGEGSRLTVL.

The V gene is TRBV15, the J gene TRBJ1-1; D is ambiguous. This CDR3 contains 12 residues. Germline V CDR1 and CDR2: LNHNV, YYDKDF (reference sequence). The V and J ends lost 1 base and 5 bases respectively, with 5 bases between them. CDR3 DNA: TGTGCCACCAGCAGAGGTGATACTGAAGCTTTCTTT. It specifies CATSRGDTEAFF.

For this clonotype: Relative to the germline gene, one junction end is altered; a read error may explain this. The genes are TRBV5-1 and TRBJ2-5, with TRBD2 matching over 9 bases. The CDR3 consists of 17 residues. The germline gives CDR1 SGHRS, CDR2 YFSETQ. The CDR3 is CASSLGTSEKGIENQYF. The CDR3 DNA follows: TGCGCCAGCAGCTTGGGGACTAGCGAGAAAGGTATAGAGAACCAGTACTTC.

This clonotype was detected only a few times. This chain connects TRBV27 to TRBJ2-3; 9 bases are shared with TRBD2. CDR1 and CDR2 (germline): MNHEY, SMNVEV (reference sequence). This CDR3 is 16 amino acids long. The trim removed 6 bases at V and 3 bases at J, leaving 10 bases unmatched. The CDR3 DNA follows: TGTGCCAGCAGCTTGTTTGGCGGGGGGGCGACAGATACGCAGTATTTT. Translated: CASSLFGGGATDTQYF.

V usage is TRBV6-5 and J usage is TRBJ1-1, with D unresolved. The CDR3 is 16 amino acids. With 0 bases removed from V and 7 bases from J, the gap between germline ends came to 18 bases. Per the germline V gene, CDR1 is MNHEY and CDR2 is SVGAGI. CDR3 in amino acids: CASSYSTPLVPVEAFF. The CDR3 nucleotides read TGTGCCAGCAGTTACTCGACCCCTCTGGTGCCGGTTGAAGCTTTCTTT.